Below, one T cell receptor beta chain is given with its context. Looked up from germline, CDR1 is SQVTM and CDR2 is ANQGSEA. The V gene end was trimmed by 1 base and the J gene end by 5 bases; junction bases not matched to a gene: 2. The length of the CDR3 is 15 residues. CD4+ cells underwent separation, giving CD45RA+ naive and CD45RA-negative memory subsets. These data belong to a study of shared clonotypes between healthy human individuals. Assay used: immunoSEQ multiplex PCR; TCRdb lists only in-frame clones, some missing. Among 600,000 to 700,000 clones listed, roughly 73% were seen once. The chain has TRBV29-1 and TRBJ2-3; 14 positions agree with TRBD2. The receptor was derived from a woman aged 25 to 39 in good health. The source material was memory CD4+ T cells sorted from blood. The subset denotes: CD45RA-negative fraction. The CDR3 is CSVEGLAGGVDTQYF. CDR3 bases: TGCAGCGTTGAAGGACTAGCGGGGGGGGTAGATACGCAGTATTTT.